Below, 25 T cell receptor beta chains from the same sample are listed, as sequenced in a study of blood T cell repertoires in COVID-19. Libraries were prepared by immunoSEQ multiplex PCR; TCRdb keeps only in-frame clonotypes and omits some of them. The sample contains about 150,000 clones, roughly 84% of which appear only once. Material for sequencing was peripheral blood. The origin of the receptors is a man younger than 45 with COVID-19, enrolled during active disease.

The chain combines TRBV3-1 (or the pseudogene TRBV3-2) with TRBJ2-1, with D maybe TRBD1 (6 bases). Germline lookup yields CDR1 LGHDT and CDR2 YNNKEL (reference sequence). Trimming took 4 bases from V and 4 from J, leaving 11 bases between them. The CDR3 spans 14 residues. The DNA for the CDR3 is TGTGCCAGCAGCCTGCGGACAGAATACAATGAGCAGTTCTTC. Its protein is CASSLRTEYNEQFF.

This chain links TRBV6-2 or TRBV6-3 with TRBJ1-1; 10 bases map to TRBD1. The germline V gene has CDR1 MNHEY and CDR2 SVGEGT. V gave up 4 bases and J gave up 5 bases; unmatched junction bases: 16. This CDR3 region has 18 residues. The CDR3 DNA reads as TGTGCCAGCAGTTCCCCGGGACAGGGGATAACCCGGAGGACTGAAGCTTTCTTT. This codes for CASSSPGQGITRRTEAFF.

V usage is TRBV9 and J usage is TRBJ2-2; 7 nucleotides align to TRBD2. J was trimmed by 0 bases and V by 9 bases; bases with no gene match: 5. The CDR3 spans 14 residues. Per the germline V gene, CDR1 is SGDLS and CDR2 is YYNGEE. CDR3 DNA: TGTGCCACGAGCGGGGTATCGAACACCGGGGAGCTGTTTTTT. This encodes CATSGVSNTGELFF.

Here the CDR3 reads CASSYQVSMEQFF. The CDR3 DNA sequence: TGTGCCAGCAGTTACCAGGTCTCTATGGAGCAGTTCTTC. The chain carries TRBV28 and TRBJ2-1, with D unresolved. Germline CDR1 and CDR2: MDHEN and SYDVKM. The CDR3 is made up of 13 amino acids. Trimming shortened V by 4 bases and J by 10 bases, and 14 bases separated the two germline ends.

Note on this clone: The sample has other DNA sequences that encode this CDR3 too. The rearrangement links TRBV27 to TRBJ1-2; 7 nucleotides align to TRBD1. Per the germline V gene, CDR1 is MNHEY and CDR2 is SMNVEV (reference sequence). After removal of 0 bases from V and 4 bases from J, the junction contained 2 bases not matched to a gene. The CDR3 has 14 residues. The CDR3 is CASSLSAGGYGYTF. CDR3 DNA: TGTGCCAGCAGTTTATCGGCAGGGGGCTATGGCTACACCTTC.

The chain uses TRBV6-5 and TRBJ1-4, with 7 bases fitting TRBD1. Germline CDR1 is MNHEY and CDR2 is SVGAGI. CDR3 length equals 14 residues. With 2 bases clipped from V and 8 bases from J, the junction kept 5 bases outside the gene matches. DNA of the CDR3: TGTGCCAGCAGTTACCGTCAGGGGGGAGAAAAACTGTTTTTT. Protein: CASSYRQGGEKLFF.

To note about this clone: A read error is likely, as this CDR3 ends without the conserved phenylalanine or tryptophan. The limits of the CDR3 on the DNA are not certain, so only TCRdb's listed CDR3 is given. The chain links TRBV6-6 to TRBJ2-7; the DNA was not used to check the table's D call, TRBD2. Germline assignment: CDR1 MNHNY and CDR2 SVGAGI (reference sequence). Ends included, the CDR3 has 14 residues. The CDR3 protein is CASSPGTSGRALPS.

This chain links TRBV2 with TRBJ1-4; D remains ambiguous. Trimming left V 3 bases short and J 7 bases short, with 12 bases between. Germline assignment: CDR1 SNHLY and CDR2 FYNNEI. The CDR3 is 14 amino acids. The CDR3 DNA reads as TGTGCCAGCAGTGAGAGGGAAGGGATTGAAAAACTGTTTTTT. This translates into CASSEREGIEKLFF. The full variable domain, its missing parts supplied by reference TRBV2 and TRBJ1-4, is EPEVTQTPSHQVTQMGQEVILRCVPISNHLYFYWYRQILGQKVEFLVSFYNNEISEKSEIFDDQFSVERPDGSNFTLKIRSTKLEDSAMYFCASSEREGIEKLFFGSGTQLSVL.

The J gene is TRBJ2-5, the V gene TRBV5-5; TRBD1 matches 9 bases. Germline assignment: CDR1 SGHKS and CDR2 YYEKEE (reference sequence). This CDR3 is 15 amino acids long. The V gene end was trimmed by 2 bases and the J gene end by 2 bases; junction bases not matched to a gene: 4. CDR3 region: CASSFPGQGQETQYF. The CDR3 DNA is TGTGCCAGCAGCTTTCCGGGACAGGGACAAGAGACCCAGTACTTC.

V usage is TRBV7-2 and J usage is TRBJ2-7; 8 bases align to TRBD2. The ends lost 1 base at V and 7 bases at J; junction bases unmatched: 6. Germline V gene lookup returns CDR1 SGHTA and CDR2 FQGNSA. This CDR3 is built from 14 residues. The CDR3 is CASSLGLAIDEQYF. The DNA of the CDR3 is TGTGCCAGCAGCTTAGGACTAGCGATAGATGAGCAGTACTTC.

V is TRBV5-1 and J is TRBJ2-7; the match to TRBD2 covers 9 bases. The germline V gene encodes CDR1 SGHRS and CDR2 YFSETQ. V lost 0 bases and J lost 2; bases outside the gene matches: 6. This CDR3 contains 16 residues. CDR3 amino acids: CASSLEWREGPYEQYF. The CDR3 region has the DNA TGCGCCAGCAGCTTGGAGTGGCGGGAGGGCCCCTACGAGCAGTACTTC.

The rearrangement uses TRBV14 and TRBJ2-3; TRBD1 aligns across 7 bases. The CDR3 extends over 17 amino acids. Trimming removed 4 bases from V and 2 bases from J; junction bases left unmatched: 12. In germline, CDR1 is SGHDN, CDR2 FVKESK. CDR3: CASSREPTGVNTDTQYF. DNA for the CDR3: TGTGCCAGCAGCCGAGAGCCTACAGGGGTCAACACAGATACGCAGTATTTT.

The chain combines TRBV28 with TRBJ1-1; possible D gene TRBD1, 5 bases. The CDR3 loop spans 14 amino acids. With 1 base removed from V and 1 base from J, the gap between germline ends came to 7 bases. Per the germline V gene, CDR1 is MDHEN and CDR2 is SYDVKM. This CDR3 reads CASSLYGGNTEAFF. The CDR3 DNA reads TGTGCCAGCAGTTTATACGGGGGGAACACTGAAGCTTTCTTT.

The CDR3 region has the DNA TGTGCCAGCAGTTTAGGCAGGGTTACCGAGCAGTACTTC. Translation gives CASSLGRVTEQYF. J is TRBJ2-7 and V is TRBV28, with a possible D match to TRBD1 (5 bases). Trimming left V 2 bases short and J 6 bases short, with 11 bases between. The germline V gene encodes CDR1 MDHEN and CDR2 SYDVKM. This CDR3 has 13 residues.

The chain joins TRBV7-2 to TRBJ2-3; 8 positions match TRBD2. V trimming: 5 bases; J trimming: 0 bases; junction bases outside the gene matches: 4. CDR1 and CDR2 (germline): SGHTA, FQGNSA. The CDR3 runs 15 residues. The CDR3, as DNA: TGTGCCAGCAGCCTGAGCGGGGGTAGCACAGATACGCAGTATTTT. It codes for CASSLSGGSTDTQYF.

The chain uses TRBV7-3 and TRBJ2-1, with TRBD1 matching over 11 bases. Trimming took 3 bases from V and 4 from J; bases not matched to a gene: 2. The CDR3 contains 15 residues. The germline V gene has CDR1 SGHTA and CDR2 FQGTGA. The DNA of the CDR3 is TGTGCCAGCAGCTTGGGACAGGGGGTATACAATGAGCAGTTCTTC. Its protein product is CASSLGQGVYNEQFF. The whole variable domain, remainder taken from reference TRBV7-3 and TRBJ2-1, is GAGVSQTPSNKVTEKGKYVELRCDPISGHTALYWYRQSLGQGPEFLIYFQGTGAADDSGLPNDRFFAVRPEGSVSTLKIQRTERGDSAVYLCASSLGQGVYNEQFFGPGTRLTVL.

This chain links TRBV19 with TRBJ2-3; the match to TRBD1 covers 8 bases. Germline CDR1 is LNHDA and CDR2 is SQIVND (reference sequence). V lost 9 bases to trimming and J lost 9 bases; unmatched junction nucleotides: 11. The CDR3 covers 13 residues. CDR3 coding DNA: TGTGCCAGCCAAACCCAGGGGGCGAGGACGCAGTATTTT. It specifies CASQTQGARTQYF.

The V gene is TRBV9, the J gene TRBJ2-1, with a possible D match to TRBD2 (5 bases). The germline CDR1 and CDR2 sequences are SGDLS and YYNGEE. The CDR3 is 15 amino acids. Trimming took 3 bases from V and 7 from J, leaving 17 bases between them. The CDR3 coding sequence is TGTGCCAGCAGCGCTGGTAGCGTCACTGGGAATGAGCAGTTCTTC. Translation: CASSAGSVTGNEQFF.

The chain joins TRBV11-2 to TRBJ2-3, with TRBD2 identical over 9 bases. This CDR3 spans 17 amino acids. Germline CDR1 is SGHAT and CDR2 is FQNNGV. The V segment lost 2 bases and the J segment 5 bases; nucleotides outside the gene matches: 11. The CDR3 DNA reads TGTGCCAGCAGCTTATGGGGTAGCGGGAGTCCTGAAGATACGCAGTATTTT. This codes for CASSLWGSGSPEDTQYF.

The chain couples TRBV7-6 to TRBJ1-1, with D tentatively TRBD1 (5 bases). Trimming took off 6 bases at V and 7 bases at J, with 9 bases between the two ends. There are 11 residues in the CDR3. Germline CDR1 is SGHVS and CDR2 is FNYEAQ. The CDR3 DNA reads TGTGCCAGCAGGCGGGACGGTGAAGCTTTCTTT. It codes for CASRRDGEAFF. Based on the CDR3 plus reference TRBV7-6 and TRBJ1-1, the full variable domain is GAGVSQSPRYKVTKRGQDVALRCDPISGHVSLYWYRQALGQGPEFLTYFNYEAQQDKSGLPNDRFSAERPEGSISTLTIQRTEQRDSAMYRCASRRDGEAFFGQGTRLTVV.

This chain uses TRBV7-9 with TRBJ2-1; TRBD1 is a possible D gene (6 bases). CDR1 is SEHNR, CDR2 FQNEAQ, per germline (reference sequence). CDR3 length: 17 amino acids. V was cut by 5 bases and J by 8 bases, with 25 bases left in between. CDR3 DNA: TGTGCCAGCAGCCCTCTCCGGGGACAAGGGAAAACGGATGAGCAGTTCTTC. Translated, it gives CASSPLRGQGKTDEQFF.

The chain carries TRBV5-1 and TRBJ2-2; possible D gene TRBD1, 6 bases. The CDR3 runs 15 residues. Germline loops: CDR1 SGHRS, CDR2 YFSETQ. V was shortened by 4 bases and J by 2 bases, with 12 bases between the two germline ends. Here the CDR3 reads CASSLKGDNTGELFF. CDR3 sequence (DNA): TGCGCCAGCAGCCTGAAGGGGGACAACACCGGGGAGCTGTTTTTT.

The chain carries TRBV20-1 and TRBJ1-2; D perhaps matches TRBD1 (5 bases). Germline V lookup: CDR1 DFQATT, CDR2 SNEGSKA (reference sequence). This CDR3 has 13 amino acids. V lost 4 bases to trimming and J lost 6 bases, with 15 bases between them. CDR3 in DNA: TGCAGTGCTAATGAGGGGAGGAGTAATGGCTACACCTTC. Protein sequence: CSANEGRSNGYTF.

The V gene is TRBV19, the J gene TRBJ1-4; D uncertain. The CDR3 length is 14 residues. CDR1 LNHDA and CDR2 SQIVND come from the germline V gene (reference sequence). V gave up 10 bases and J gave up 8 bases, with 20 bases separating them. CDR3 sequence reads: CATSLLNSGEKLFF. For the CDR3, the DNA is TGTGCCACATCCCTCCTAAACAGTGGGGAAAAACTGTTTTTT.

This chain connects TRBV30 to TRBJ1-1; D unresolved. V shed 0 bases and J shed 2 bases, with 7 bases lying between them. Germline CDR1 and CDR2: GTSNPN and SVGIG (reference sequence). The CDR3 extends over 13 amino acids. DNA for the CDR3: TGTGCCTGGAGTGTACGGAGAAACACTGAAGCTTTCTTT. Translated: CAWSVRRNTEAFF.